Below, 28 T cell receptor beta chains from the same sample are listed, as sequenced in a study of T cells in women clearing cervical HPV infection. Measured with immunoSEQ multiplex PCR; TCRdb has only the in-frame clones, and not every one. The sample table includes 15,000 to 20,000 clones. Source material: blood buffy coat. Receptors were obtained from a woman aged 18-70 years with a cervical HPV16 infection that either progressed to CIN3+ or cleared (not recorded which).

This clone is deemed medium-sized (0.01 to 0.1%) by its frequency. The read ends 3 residues shy of where the CDR3 ends; the end is completed using the germline J gene. The chain recombines TRBV2 with TRBJ2-6; 7 bases line up with TRBD2. CDR3 length: 13 residues. Trimming cost V 9 bases and J 1 base; bases outside gene matches: 0. Germline CDR1 SNHLY, CDR2 FYNNEI. The CDR3 region is CARLASGANVLTF. CDR3 DNA, as far as it was read: TGTGCCAGACTAGCGTCTGGGGCCAACGTC.

With regard to this clone: Read sequence stops 3 residues before the CDR3 end, and the germline J gene provides the missing end. The gene calls are TRBV19 and TRBJ2-7; a possible D gene is TRBD1 (5 bases). Trimming pared 4 bases from V and 3 bases from J, leaving 16 bases between. The CDR3 totals 15 residues. The germline V gene has CDR1 LNHDA and CDR2 SQIVND (reference sequence). CDR3 DNA, as far as it was read: TGTGCCAGTAGTAGTGGCCGCAATAGGGGCTACGAG. Protein sequence: CASSSGRNRGYE. The entire CDR3 reads CASSSGRNRGYEQYF.

As concerns this clone: The read finishes 3 residues shy of the CDR3 end, and the germline J gene is used to complete it. The chain combines TRBV18 with TRBJ2-7; the match to TRBD2 covers 9 bases. This CDR3 is built from 14 residues. Germline V gives CDR1 KGHSH, CDR2 LQKENI. The trim removed 2 bases at V and 6 bases at J, leaving 5 bases unmatched. The covered CDR3 bases are TGTGCCAGCTCACCAGGGACTAGCTTTTCCGAG. It translates to CASSPGTSFSE. The whole CDR3 is CASSPGTSFSEQYF.

On this clone itself: The read comes to an end 3 residues before the CDR3 does, leaving the germline J gene to fill in the end. The chain joins TRBV2 to TRBJ1-5; 9 bases map to TRBD1. CDR3 length: 14 amino acids. CDR1 SNHLY and CDR2 FYNNEI come from the germline V gene. J was trimmed by 9 bases and V by 2 bases; bases with no gene match: 5. Here the CDR3 reads CASSETTGGPPQHF. The DNA read from the CDR3 is TGTGCCAGCAGTGAAACGACAGGGGGTCCGCCC.

As to this clone: The read gets to within 3 residues of the CDR3 end, and the germline J gene fills in the rest. The chain recombines TRBV14 with TRBJ1-1; the D is unclear. From germline, CDR1 is SGHDN and CDR2 FVKESK. The CDR3 has 15 amino acids. V was clipped by 2 bases and J by 7 bases, with 17 bases between them. The covered CDR3 bases are TGTGCCAGCAGCCAAAGTAGGTTGACTTCTGATGAA. Its protein is CASSQSRLTSDE. The whole CDR3 is CASSQSRLTSDEAFF.

Details on this clone: Sequencing ends 3 residues short of the CDR3 end; the germline J gene provides the rest. The chain has TRBV5-4 and TRBJ2-2, with D perhaps TRBD1 (6 bases). Trimming left V 3 bases short and J 5 bases short, with 8 bases between. CDR1 is SGHNT, CDR2 YYREEE, per germline (reference sequence). The CDR3 spans 13 residues. The CDR3 loop reads CASSSQGTGELFF. CDR3 DNA, as far as it was read: TGTGCCAGCAGCTCTCAGGGGACCGGGGAG.

For this clone: The read stops 3 residues short of the end of the CDR3; the missing end is completed from the germline J gene. This chain uses TRBV5-4 with TRBJ2-6; 9 bases agree with TRBD2. CDR3 length equals 15 residues. In germline, CDR1 is SGHNT, CDR2 YYREEE (reference sequence). V trimming: 4 bases; J trimming: 5 bases; junction bases outside the gene matches: 4. CDR3 DNA (partial): TGTGCCAGCAGCCCAGCGGGGGGAAGGGCCAACGTC. Protein sequence: CASSPAGGRANV. The full CDR3 sequence reads CASSPAGGRANVLTF.

As for this clone: The junction departs from germline at one end; a sequencing error may be responsible. The CDR3 end falls 3 residues outside the read, so it is completed with the germline J gene. The chain recombines TRBV29-1 with TRBJ2-3, with D possibly being TRBD2 (6 bases). The CDR3 runs to 15 residues. CDR1 and CDR2 from the germline V gene are SQVTM and ANQGSEA. CDR3 DNA, as far as it was read: TGCAGCGCTGAAGATTCGCGGGGTTATTCAGATACG. The encoded protein is CSAEDSRGYSDT. The CDR3 as a whole reads CSAEDSRGYSDTQYF.

CDR3 bases read: TGCGCCAGCAGTGCAGCAGGGGGCTATGGC. Translating gives CASSAAGGYG. The entire CDR3 is CASSAAGGYGYTF. The chain couples TRBV10-1 to TRBJ1-2; 7 bases line up with TRBD1. Sequencing ends 3 residues short of the CDR3 end; the germline J gene provides the rest. Germline V gene data show CDR1 as WNHNN and CDR2 as SYGVQD (reference sequence). CDR3 length equals 13 residues. V dropped 4 bases and J dropped 4; count of bases not matched to a gene: 3.

As regards this clone: The missing CDR3 end, 3 residues past where the read stops, is filled in from the germline J gene. The J gene is TRBJ1-2, the V gene TRBV2; 11 bases fit TRBD1. The germline gives CDR1 SNHLY, CDR2 FYNNEI. The V segment lost 4 bases and the J segment 4 bases; nucleotides outside the gene matches: 8. The CDR3 totals 16 residues. CDR3 sequence reads: CASSARGGQGAYGYTF. Partial CDR3 DNA: TGTGCCAGCAGTGCAAGAGGTGGACAGGGGGCCTATGGC.

Turning to this clone: The read terminates 3 residues before the CDR3 end, so the remaining end is supplied by the germline J gene. This chain connects TRBV20-1 to TRBJ1-2; TRBD1 is a possible D gene (5 bases). Germline CDR1 is DFQATT and CDR2 is SNEGSKA (reference sequence). Trimming took off 3 bases at V and 4 bases at J, with 15 bases between the two ends. The CDR3 runs to 14 residues. The chain's CDR3 is CSASGGGGGYGYTF. CDR3 DNA (partial): TGCAGTGCTAGTGGTGGTGGCGGGGGCTATGGC.

As concerns this clone: The sequenced fragment ends 3 residues before the CDR3 boundary, so the rest is inferred from the germline J gene. The chain links TRBV20-1 to TRBJ2-3; D is undetermined. Trimming shortened V by 5 bases and J by 4 bases, and 10 bases separated the two germline ends. The germline gives CDR1 DFQATT, CDR2 SNEGSKA (reference sequence). The CDR3 length is 12 residues. CDR3 sequence: CSASPEADTQYF. CDR3 DNA (partial): TGCAGTGCTTCCCCCGAGGCAGATACG.

Remarks on this clone: Read sequence stops 3 residues before the CDR3 end, and the germline J gene provides the missing end. V is TRBV7-8 and J is TRBJ1-1, with D possibly matching TRBD1 (5 bases). The CDR3 sequence is 14 residues long. Per germline, CDR1 SGHVS and CDR2 FQNEAQ. The chain's CDR3 is CASSFGFGDREAFF. CDR3 bases read: TGTGCCAGCAGCTTCGGTTTCGGAGACAGAGAA.

A word on this clone: The read ends 3 residues early relative to the CDR3; the germline J gene fills the gap. This chain joins TRBV5-1 and TRBJ1-3; 11 positions match TRBD1. V lost 6 bases, J lost 0 bases, and 8 bases stayed unmatched. Germline lookup yields CDR1 SGHRS and CDR2 YFSETQ. The CDR3 consists of 17 residues. CDR3: CASTRGTGGLSGNTIYF. The sequenced part of the CDR3 DNA is TGCGCCAGCACTAGGGGGACAGGGGGTCTCTCTGGAAACACC.

As to this clone: The CDR3 goes on 3 residues after the read ends, and that part is filled in from the germline J gene. The chain links TRBV11-3 to TRBJ2-5; 7 nucleotides align to TRBD1. The CDR3 length is 13 residues. Unmatched junction bases numbered 3, after V lost 5 bases and J lost 3 bases. Per germline, CDR1 SGHNT and CDR2 YENEEA. CDR3 sequence: CASSLQGKETQYF. The CDR3 bases that were read are TGTGCCAGCAGCCTACAGGGGAAAGAGACC.

With regard to this clone: Read coverage stops 3 residues before the CDR3 terminus; the germline J gene supplies the remainder. V and J are TRBV4-1 and TRBJ2-7, with 7 bases lining up with TRBD2. J lost 3 bases, V lost 1 base, and 9 bases had no gene match. Germline V lookup: CDR1 MGHRA, CDR2 YSYEKL. The CDR3 length is 16 residues. CDR3: CASSQASGGDYYEQYF. The sequenced part of the CDR3 DNA is TGCGCCAGCAGCCAAGCAAGTGGGGGGGATTACTACGAG.

Turning to this clone: The CDR3 is cut off 3 residues early in the read; its end comes from the germline J gene. This chain joins TRBV5-6 and TRBJ1-5; 9 bases agree with TRBD1. The V gene end was trimmed by 2 bases and the J gene end by 4 bases; junction bases not matched to a gene: 4. CDR3 length: 15 residues. Germline CDR1 reads SGHDT; CDR2 reads YYEEEE. The sequenced part of the CDR3 DNA is TGTGCCAGCAGCTTTACCGGGACAGGGAATCAGCCC. Amino acid sequence: CASSFTGTGNQP. The whole CDR3 reads CASSFTGTGNQPQHF.

The sequenced CDR3 bases are TGTGCCAGCAGCCCAACAGGGGCATGGGGCGAGACC. This encodes CASSPTGAWGET. The CDR3, in full, reads CASSPTGAWGETQYF. V is TRBV7-3 and J is TRBJ2-5, with 7 bases fitting TRBD1. The read halts 3 residues ahead of the CDR3 end, with the missing end drawn from the germline J gene. The CDR3 consists of 15 residues. The germline V gene has CDR1 SGHTA and CDR2 FQGTGA. The V segment lost 5 bases and the J segment 5 bases; nucleotides outside the gene matches: 11. The entire variable domain, with the rest obtained from reference TRBV7-3 and TRBJ2-5, is as follows: GAGVSQTPSNKVTEKGKYVELRCDPISGHTALYWYRQSLGQGPEFLIYFQGTGAADDSGLPNDRFFAVRPEGSVSTLKIQRTERGDSAVYLCASSPTGAWGETQYFGPGTRLLVL.

About this clone itself: The read gets to within 3 residues of the CDR3 end, and the germline J gene fills in the rest. V usage is TRBV20-1 and J usage is TRBJ2-3, with 7 positions matching TRBD2. The germline V gene has CDR1 DFQATT and CDR2 SNEGSKA (reference sequence). The CDR3 loop spans 15 amino acids. Losses at the gene ends were 6 bases for V and 2 bases for J; bases not matched to a gene: 11. The CDR3 DNA, read in part, is TGCAGTGCAGCCTATCCCGGGGGGAACACAGATACG. Encoded protein: CSAAYPGGNTDT. The complete CDR3 protein is CSAAYPGGNTDTQYF.

Comments on this clone: The CDR3 end lies 3 residues beyond the end of the read and is filled in from the germline J gene. The chain carries TRBV6-1 and TRBJ2-7; TRBD2 is a possible D gene (7 bases). The CDR3 is made up of 15 amino acids. The ends were cut back, 2 bases at V and 2 bases at J, with 13 bases in the middle. The germline V gene encodes CDR1 MNHNS and CDR2 SASEGT. The sequenced part of the CDR3 DNA is TGTGCCAGCAGTGAATGGGGGGGGCAAGCCTACGAG. Amino acids: CASSEWGGQAYE. The entire CDR3 protein reads CASSEWGGQAYEQYF.

The DNA read from the CDR3 is TGCAGTGCTAGAGATTTAGGACAGGGGGGCGAGACC. This gives the protein CSARDLGQGGET. The whole CDR3 protein reads CSARDLGQGGETQYF. The chain combines TRBV20-1 with TRBJ2-5, with 10 bases identical to TRBD1. The missing CDR3 end, 3 residues past where the read stops, is filled in from the germline J gene. Germline V gives CDR1 DFQATT, CDR2 SNEGSKA (reference sequence). V was pared by 0 bases and J by 5 bases, with 6 bases of the junction left unmatched. The CDR3 totals 15 residues.

As to this clone: The read is 3 residues too short to cover the CDR3 end, so that end is filled in from the germline J gene. The genes are TRBV19 and TRBJ2-3; TRBD1 might be the D (6 bases). The CDR3 runs to 16 residues. Trimming removed 1 base from V and 6 bases from J, with 17 bases in between. CDR1 LNHDA and CDR2 SQIVND come from the germline V gene (reference sequence). CDR3 residues: CASSIGGQPPPDTQYF. CDR3 DNA (partial): TGTGCCAGTAGTATAGGTGGACAGCCCCCTCCGGATACG.

To note about this clone: The sequence runs out 3 residues before the end of the CDR3; the remainder is reconstructed from the germline J gene. The chain recombines TRBV7-9 with TRBJ2-5; 9 bases agree with TRBD2. The ends lost 6 bases at V and 2 bases at J; junction bases unmatched: 4. Germline V gene sequence: CDR1 SEHNR, CDR2 FQNEAQ (reference sequence). The CDR3 extends over 14 amino acids. The CDR3: CASRSSGGQETQYF. The part of the CDR3 DNA that was read is TGTGCCAGCAGAAGCAGCGGGGGGCAAGAGACC.

On this clone itself: The CDR3 end lies 3 residues beyond the end of the read and is filled in from the germline J gene. This sequence joins TRBV27 and TRBJ2-7; 7 bases agree with TRBD1. The ends lost 5 bases at V and 0 bases at J; junction bases unmatched: 4. Per germline, CDR1 MNHEY and CDR2 SMNVEV (reference sequence). The CDR3 totals 14 residues. CDR3 protein: CASSITGASYEQYF. The covered CDR3 bases are TGTGCCAGCAGTATTACAGGGGCCTCCTACGAG.

The CDR3 here is CASSTLTGDDGYTF. The sequenced part of the CDR3 DNA is TGTGCCAGCAGCACTCTTACAGGGGACGATGGC. This sequence joins TRBV9 and TRBJ1-2, with 7 positions matching TRBD1. The read gets to within 3 residues of the CDR3 end, and the germline J gene fills in the rest. CDR3 length: 14 residues. Germline CDR1 SGDLS, CDR2 YYNGEE. Trimming took 4 bases from V and 6 from J; bases not matched to a gene: 9.

About this clone: The read falls 3 residues short of the CDR3 end, and the missing part is taken from the germline J gene. The V and J genes are TRBV11-3 and TRBJ1-1; the D is unclear. This CDR3 region has 13 residues. Germline CDR1 and CDR2: SGHNT and YENEEA. V shed 3 bases and J shed 4 bases, with 9 bases lying between them. Partial CDR3 DNA: TGTGCCAGCAGCTTGGAGGCTAGCACTGAA. Translated, it gives CASSLEASTE. The complete CDR3 sequence is CASSLEASTEAFF.

Turning to this clone: The read ends 3 residues shy of where the CDR3 ends; the end is completed using the germline J gene. This chain uses TRBV7-3 with TRBJ2-5; 8 bases are shared with TRBD1. The J segment lost 5 bases and the V segment lost 5 bases, leaving 7 bases of the junction unmatched. The CDR3 runs 14 residues. The germline gives CDR1 SGHTA, CDR2 FQGTGA. CDR3 in amino acids: CASSRGPGGETQYF. The sequenced part of the CDR3 DNA is TGTGCCAGCAGCAGGGGGCCAGGGGGCGAGACC.

In the case of this clone: The read terminates 3 residues before the CDR3 end, so the remaining end is supplied by the germline J gene. The rearrangement joins TRBV29-1 to TRBJ2-5; the match to TRBD1 covers 9 bases. The ends lost 6 bases at V and 1 base at J; junction bases unmatched: 6. The CDR3 spans 14 residues. Germline CDR1 SQVTM, CDR2 ANQGSEA. CDR3 DNA, as far as it was read: TGCAGCGTCGCCCGACAGGGGGTCCAAGAGACC. Its translation: CSVARQGVQET. The whole CDR3 sequence reads CSVARQGVQETQYF.